This T cell receptor (beta chain) was sequenced for a study of blood T cell repertoires in COVID-19. At the level of the study: Samples taken during acute and convalescent COVID-19 were collected in the United States, Italy and Spain.

Participant ages covered roughly 18 to 89 years across 24 US areas. Original processing notes: Estimation of nucleated cell counts relied on the amplification of reference gene primers. Only in-frame clones appear in the TCRdb table, and some are missing; sequencing was by immunoSEQ multiplex PCR. That table supplies the V and J calls and clone size; D and trimming were determined from the DNA. The table has approximately 330,000 clones, 65% to 90% seen once. The CDR3 has 13 residues. Germline V CDR1 and CDR2: SGHKS, YYEKEE (reference sequence). The ends were cut back, 0 bases at V and 14 bases at J, with 14 bases in the middle.

The V call is TRBV5-5, the J call TRBJ1-4; D remains unclear. Sequencing used PBMCs or T cells enriched from blood (not recorded which). The clonotype originates from a woman in her thirties or forties with acute COVID-19. This chain's CDR3 is CASSLVFSGGLFF. CDR3 DNA sequence: TGTGCCAGCAGCTTGGTCTTCTCCGGCGGCCTGTTTTTT.